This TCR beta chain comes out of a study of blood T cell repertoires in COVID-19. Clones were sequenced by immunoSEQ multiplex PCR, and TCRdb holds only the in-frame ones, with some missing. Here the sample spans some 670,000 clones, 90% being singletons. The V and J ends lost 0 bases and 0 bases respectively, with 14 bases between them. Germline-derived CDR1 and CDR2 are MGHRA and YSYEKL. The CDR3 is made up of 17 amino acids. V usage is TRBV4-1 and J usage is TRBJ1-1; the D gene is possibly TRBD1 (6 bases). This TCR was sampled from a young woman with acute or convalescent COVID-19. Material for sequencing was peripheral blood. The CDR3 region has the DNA TGCGCCAGCAGCCAAGATAGGGGGTCCGGCATGAACACTGAAGCTTTCTTT. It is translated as CASSQDRGSGMNTEAFF.